This is a list of T cell receptor beta chains from one sample in a study of identical twins. Each CDR3 protein is one row after TCRdb ran MiXCR on the 5' RACE reads. This table has 200,000 to 250,000 distinct CDR3 sequences, around 8% appearing once. The same sample was also used in a study of yellow fever vaccine responses in identical twins.

The sequenced material came from memory (CD45RO+) T cells sorted from blood. These receptor sequences come from a woman between 18 and 30 years old in good health. Each CDR3 is given with its conserved first and last residue. The D gene is left open where the match is weak. Only some rows state a clone size, as once, few, many or a class for expanded clones.

>TRBJ2-2|TRBV5-1|many|-
TGCGCCAGCAGCTTGGAAGGGTTTCCCGGGGAGCTGTTTTTT
CASSLEGFPGELFF
>TRBJ2-2|TRBV18|-|-
TGTGCCAGCTCACCAAGGACTAATACCGGGGAGCTGTTTTTT
CASSPRTNTGELFF
>TRBJ2-1|TRBV9|few|-
TGTGCCAGCAGCGACTTTACAGGCAACAATGAGCAGTTCTTC
CASSDFTGNNEQFF
>TRBJ2-3|TRBV15|many|-
TGTGCCACCAGCAGAGATATTCAGGGGAGCACAGATACGCAGTATTTT
CATSRDIQGSTDTQYF
>TRBJ2-6|TRBV28|few|-
TGTGCCAGCAGCCCCGGAGGAGGGTCCTCTGGGGCCAACGTCCTGACTTTC
CASSPGGGSSGANVLTF
>TRBJ2-6|TRBV27|few|-
TGTGCCAGCAGTTTAAACTCCGGGGGCCCTGGGGCCAACGTCCTGACTTTC
CASSLNSGGPGANVLTF
>TRBJ2-7|TRBV6-2/TRBV6-3|few|TRBD1
TGTGCCAGCAGTTACGACAGGGGCGTGAAGTACTTC
CASSYDRGVKYF
>TRBJ1-2|TRBV20-1|few|-
TGCAGTGCTAGCCAGGGAAGGGTTGACTATGGCTACACCTTC
CSASQGRVDYGYTF
>TRBJ2-5|TRBV24-1|many|TRBD1
TGTGCCACCAGCCACAGGGGCCCCGGAGAGACCCAGTACTTC
CATSHRGPGETQYF
>TRBJ1-3|TRBV3-1|-|-
TGTGCCAGCAGCCAAGGGGTCTCTGGAAACACCATATATTTT
CASSQGVSGNTIYF
>TRBJ2-1|TRBV20-1|few|TRBD2
TGCAGTGCTACAAGCCGTACCACTAGCGGGAGTTTAAGTTACAATGAGCAGTTCTTC
CSATSRTTSGSLSYNEQFF
>TRBJ2-3|TRBV12-3/TRBV12-4|few|-
TGTGCCAGCACCAAGGCAAGGGGCACAGATACGCAGTATTTT
CASTKARGTDTQYF
>TRBJ2-6|TRBV28|many|-
TGTGCCAGCAGCCAAGCGGGTTCGGCCTCTGGGGCCAACGTCCTGACTTTC
CASSQAGSASGANVLTF
>TRBJ2-2|TRBV20-1|-|TRBD2
TGCAGTGCTAGAGTCCCAGGTAGCGGGACCGGGGAGCTGTTTTTT
CSARVPGSGTGELFF
>TRBJ1-1|TRBV15|many|TRBD1
TGTGCCACCAGCAGATTTCAGGGGGCAATTGATAGTGAAGCTTTCTTT
CATSRFQGAIDSEAFF
>TRBJ2-7|TRBV20-1|few|TRBD2
TGCAGTGCTAGTAAAAGGGACTACTCCTACGAGCAGTACTTC
CSASKRDYSYEQYF
>TRBJ2-7|TRBV4-2|few|-
TGTGCCAGCAGCCCCTCGGGGGACAATTACGAGCAGTACTTC
CASSPSGDNYEQYF
>TRBJ2-7|TRBV5-1|many|-
TGCGCCAGCAGCCTAGACAGTACCTACGAGCAGTACTTC
CASSLDSTYEQYF
>TRBJ2-1|TRBV23-1|-|TRBD1
TGCGCCAGCACCGCGGACAGGGGGCGGGGGTCCTACAATGAGCAGTTCTTC
CASTADRGRGSYNEQFF
>TRBJ2-3|TRBV3-1|many|-
TGTGCCAGCAGCCCCCCTTCGGGGGCAGATACGCAGTATTTT
CASSPPSGADTQYF
>TRBJ1-5|TRBV3-1|many|-
TGTGCCAGCAGCCCGAGCGGGAGCAATCAGCCCCAGCATTTT
CASSPSGSNQPQHF
>TRBJ2-7|TRBV12-3/TRBV12-4|few|TRBD1
TGTGCCAGCAGCCGCCGGGACAGGGGCCAGGGGAGTGGGCAGTACTTC
CASSRRDRGQGSGQYF
>TRBJ2-7|TRBV6-2/TRBV6-3|-|TRBD1
TGTGCCAGCAGTTACGACCCCAGGGGGACCTACGAGCAGTACTTC
CASSYDPRGTYEQYF
>TRBJ2-1|TRBV3-1|many|TRBD2
TGTGCCAGCAGCCAAACAGCGGGGGGGTACAATGAGCAGTTCTTC
CASSQTAGGYNEQFF
>TRBJ2-3|TRBV12-3/TRBV12-4|many|TRBD1
TGTGCCAGCAGTAACCGGGACAGGGTTACAGATACGCAGTATTTT
CASSNRDRVTDTQYF
>TRBJ2-2|TRBV20-1|-|TRBD2
TGCAGTGCTAGAGGGAGCGGGGGGTCCTCGGGGAGGCCCGGGGAGCTGTTTTTT
CSARGSGGSSGRPGELFF
>TRBJ2-5|TRBV6-1|-|-
TGTGCCAGCAAGCTTGAGGCAAAGCAAGAGACCCAGTACTTC
CASKLEAKQETQYF
>TRBJ2-7|TRBV4-2|-|TRBD1
TGTGCCAGCAGCCAAGACCCGGGACAGGGGTATGACGAGCAGTACTTC
CASSQDPGQGYDEQYF
>TRBJ2-7|TRBV12-3/TRBV12-4|many|-
TGTGCCAGCAGTTTGTGGAAGCGGTCCTACGAGCAGTACTTC
CASSLWKRSYEQYF
>TRBJ1-2|TRBV6-1|few|-
TGTGCCAGCAGTCCAAACAGGGATCCCTATGGCTACACCTTC
CASSPNRDPYGYTF
>TRBJ2-2|TRBV6-1|-|-
TGTGCCAGCAGTGACGTTTCGAACACCGGGGAGCTGTTTTTT
CASSDVSNTGELFF
>TRBJ2-7|TRBV7-2|-|-
TGTGCCAGCAGCGTGGGACACCTGGGGTCCTACGAGCAGTACTTC
CASSVGHLGSYEQYF
>TRBJ2-7|TRBV5-6|few|TRBD1
TGTGCCAGCAGCCCCCAGGGACAGATTCACTCCTACGAGCAGTACTTC
CASSPQGQIHSYEQYF
>TRBJ2-1|TRBV5-1|-|TRBD1
TGCGCCAGCAGCTGGACTGGGACAGAAAAGGACAATGAGCAGTTCTTC
CASSWTGTEKDNEQFF
>TRBJ1-2|TRBV9|few|-
TGTGCCAGCAACCCCGGGCCAGGATATGGCTACACCTTC
CASNPGPGYGYTF
>TRBJ2-7|TRBV11-2|many|TRBD1
TGTGCCAGCAGCCGAGGGACAGGGGGACCCTACGAGCAGTACTTC
CASSRGTGGPYEQYF
>TRBJ2-4|TRBV10-2|few|-
TGCGCCAGCAGTGGCCGTAGGGTAGCCAAAAACATTCAGTACTTC
CASSGRRVAKNIQYF
>TRBJ2-3|TRBV12-3/TRBV12-4|many|-
TGTGCCAGCACTGAGGGATCGAGCACAGATACGCAGTATTTT
CASTEGSSTDTQYF
>TRBJ2-6|TRBV7-2|few|TRBD2
TGTGCCAGCAGCTTAGCGAGTCTAGCGGGCTCTGGGGCCAACGTCCTGACTTTC
CASSLASLAGSGANVLTF